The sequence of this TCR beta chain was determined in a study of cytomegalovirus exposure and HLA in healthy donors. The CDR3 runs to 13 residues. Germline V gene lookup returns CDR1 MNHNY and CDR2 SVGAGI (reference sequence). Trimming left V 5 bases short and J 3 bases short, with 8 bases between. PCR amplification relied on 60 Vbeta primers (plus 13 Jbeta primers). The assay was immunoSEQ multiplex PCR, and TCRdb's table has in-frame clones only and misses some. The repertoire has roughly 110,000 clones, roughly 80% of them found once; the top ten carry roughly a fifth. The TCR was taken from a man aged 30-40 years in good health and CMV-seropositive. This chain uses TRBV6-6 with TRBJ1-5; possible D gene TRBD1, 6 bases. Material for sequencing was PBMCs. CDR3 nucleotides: TGTGCCAGCAGTCAGGGGAACAATCAGCCCCAGCATTTT. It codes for CASSQGNNQPQHF.